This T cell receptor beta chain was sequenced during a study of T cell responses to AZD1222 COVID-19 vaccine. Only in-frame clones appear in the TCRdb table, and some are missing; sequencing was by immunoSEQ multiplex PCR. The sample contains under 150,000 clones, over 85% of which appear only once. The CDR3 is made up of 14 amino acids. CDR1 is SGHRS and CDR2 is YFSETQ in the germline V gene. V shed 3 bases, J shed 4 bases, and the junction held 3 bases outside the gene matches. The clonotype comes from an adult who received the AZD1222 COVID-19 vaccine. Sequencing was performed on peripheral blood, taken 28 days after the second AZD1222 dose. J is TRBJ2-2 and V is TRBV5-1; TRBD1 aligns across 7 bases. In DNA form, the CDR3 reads TGCGCCAGCAGCTCGAACAGGGGCACCGGGGAGCTGTTTTTT. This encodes CASSSNRGTGELFF.